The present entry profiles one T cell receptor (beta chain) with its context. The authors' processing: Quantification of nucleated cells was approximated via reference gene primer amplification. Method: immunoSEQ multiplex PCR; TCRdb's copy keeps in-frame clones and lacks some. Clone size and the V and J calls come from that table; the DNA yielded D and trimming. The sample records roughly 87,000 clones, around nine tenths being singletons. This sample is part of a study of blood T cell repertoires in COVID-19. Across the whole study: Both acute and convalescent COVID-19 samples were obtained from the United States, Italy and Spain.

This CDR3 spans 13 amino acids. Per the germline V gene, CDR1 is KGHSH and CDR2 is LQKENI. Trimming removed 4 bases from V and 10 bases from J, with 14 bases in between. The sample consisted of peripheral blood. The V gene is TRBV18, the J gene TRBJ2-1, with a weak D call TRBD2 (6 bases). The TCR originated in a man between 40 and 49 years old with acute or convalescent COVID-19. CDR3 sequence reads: CASSRGSEGEQFF. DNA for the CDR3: TGTGCCAGCTCACGGGGTTCGGAGGGGGAGCAGTTCTTC.